Included here is one TCR beta chain sequence, with context. The target antigen is unknown. Germline V gene data show CDR1 as MNHEY and CDR2 as SVGAGI. Trimming cost V 5 bases and J 6 bases; bases outside gene matches: 9. The CDR3 covers 15 residues. Time point noted: patch test 2, 6 weeks after DPC sensitization. Treatment in this sample: therapeutic diphenylcyclopropenone sensitization with weekly scalp DPC. This specimen comes from a study of human T cells and chemical hapten exposure. The study's findings and limits: The formation of large CDR3 similarity clusters by expanded TCRs significantly exceeded that of controls.

The study used a library that attached unique molecular identifiers to individual cDNA molecules. Using its own MiXCR run on the RACE reads, TCRdb lists one record per CDR3 protein. The sample contains hundreds of thousands of distinct CDR3 sequences, 6% to 7% of which appear only once. The V call is TRBV6-5, the J call TRBJ2-1; 8 nucleotides match TRBD2. Sequencing used whole blood, obtained in connection with sensitization to the hapten diphenylcyclopropenone (DPC). This receptor was obtained from a woman younger than 30 with alopecia areata. Some clones in this sample may be carry-over from other donors' samples. CDR3 residues: CASSQPGRGANEQFF. The CDR3 DNA sequence: TGTGCCAGCAGTCAGCCGGGGCGGGGGGCCAATGAGCAGTTCTTC.